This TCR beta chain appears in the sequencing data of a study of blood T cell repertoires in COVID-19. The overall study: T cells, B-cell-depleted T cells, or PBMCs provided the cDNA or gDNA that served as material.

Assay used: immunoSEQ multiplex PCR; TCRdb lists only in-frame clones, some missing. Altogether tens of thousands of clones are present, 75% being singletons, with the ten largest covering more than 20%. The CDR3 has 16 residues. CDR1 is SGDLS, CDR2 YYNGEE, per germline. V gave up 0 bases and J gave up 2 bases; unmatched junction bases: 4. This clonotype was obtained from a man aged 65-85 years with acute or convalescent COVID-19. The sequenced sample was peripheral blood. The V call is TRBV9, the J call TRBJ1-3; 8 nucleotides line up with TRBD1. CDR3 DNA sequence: TGTGCCAGCAGCGTAGCTAGGACAGGGACTGGAAACACCATATATTTT. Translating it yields CASSVARTGTGNTIYF. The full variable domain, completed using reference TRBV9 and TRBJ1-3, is DSGVTQTPKHLITATGQRVTLRCSPRSGDLSVYWYQQSLDQGLQFLIQYYNGEERAKGNILERFSAQQFPDLHSELNLSSLELGDSALYFCASSVARTGTGNTIYFGEGSWLTVV.